The clone carrying this T cell receptor (beta chain) was found once. Antigen specificity is unknown. V dropped 5 bases and J dropped 1 base, with 9 bases sitting between them. This CDR3 comprises 14 residues. Germline loops: CDR1 SEHNR, CDR2 FQNEAQ (reference sequence). This sample was taken from a study of T cell responses to AZD1222 COVID-19 vaccine. Overall study context: Investigators merged groups given second doses at roughly 4 or roughly 12 weeks. Study-wide results and caveats: Clonal diversity was possibly underestimated, and the donors were mostly white British, with more females. Variant regions that are unmutated are reportedly the target of nearly half of spike-specific TCRs.

Generated by immunoSEQ multiplex PCR, the TCRdb table keeps only in-frame clones and is missing some. Here the sample spans roughly 170,000 clones, 88% being singletons. The chain has TRBV7-9 and TRBJ1-3; D is undetermined. The sequencing here drew on peripheral blood, taken on day 0 of AZD1222 vaccination. The receptor was isolated from an adult in good health. The CDR3 is CASSPSGSGNTIYF. The CDR3 DNA sequence: TGTGCCAGCAGCCCCTCTGGATCTGGAAACACCATATATTTT.